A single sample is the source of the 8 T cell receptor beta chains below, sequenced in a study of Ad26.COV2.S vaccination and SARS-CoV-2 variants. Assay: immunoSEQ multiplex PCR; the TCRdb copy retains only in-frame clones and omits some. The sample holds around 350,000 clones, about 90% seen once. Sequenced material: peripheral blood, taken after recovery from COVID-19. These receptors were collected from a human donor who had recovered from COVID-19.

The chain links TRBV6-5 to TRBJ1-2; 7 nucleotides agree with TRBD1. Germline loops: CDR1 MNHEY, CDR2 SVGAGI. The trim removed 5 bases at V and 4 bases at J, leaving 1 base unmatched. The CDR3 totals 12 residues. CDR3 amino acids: CASSRQGYGYTF. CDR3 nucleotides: TGTGCCAGCAGTCGACAGGGCTATGGCTACACCTTC.

The CDR3 DNA is TGCACCAGCAGCCAAGATTCCCCATTCGCCCGGGACGGCCACAATCAGCCCCAGCATTTT. It is translated as CTSSQDSPFARDGHNQPQHF. The V gene is TRBV1, the J gene TRBJ1-5. TRBV1 is a pseudogene locus. The CDR3 loop spans 20 amino acids.

In nucleotides, the CDR3 is TGTGCCAGCAGCGTAGATCCAAAAGGGGAAACAGCTAACTATGGCTACACCTTC. Its protein is CASSVDPKGETANYGYTF. The genes are TRBV9 and TRBJ1-2, with D possibly being TRBD1 (5 bases). The CDR3 contains 18 residues. V was cut by 0 bases and J by 0 bases, with 18 bases left in between. Germline loops: CDR1 SGDLS, CDR2 YYNGEE.

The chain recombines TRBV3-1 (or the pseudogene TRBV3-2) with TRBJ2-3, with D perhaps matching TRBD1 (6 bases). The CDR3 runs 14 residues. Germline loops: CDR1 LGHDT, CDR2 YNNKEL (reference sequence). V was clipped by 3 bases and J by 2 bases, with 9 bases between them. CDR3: CASSHRDNTDTQYF. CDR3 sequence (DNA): TGTGCCAGCAGCCACCGGGACAACACAGATACGCAGTATTTT.

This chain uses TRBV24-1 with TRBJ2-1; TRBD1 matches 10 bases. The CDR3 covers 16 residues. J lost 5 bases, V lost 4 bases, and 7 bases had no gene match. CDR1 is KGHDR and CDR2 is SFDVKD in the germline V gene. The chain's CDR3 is CATSEAGTGDHNEQFF. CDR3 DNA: TGTGCCACCAGTGAGGCCGGGACAGGGGACCACAATGAGCAGTTCTTC.

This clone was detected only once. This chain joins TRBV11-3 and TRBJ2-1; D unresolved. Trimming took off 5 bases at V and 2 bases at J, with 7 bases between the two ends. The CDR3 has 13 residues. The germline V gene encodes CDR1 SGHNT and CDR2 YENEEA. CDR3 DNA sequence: TGTGCCAGCAGCCGGGCGGCCTACAATGAGCAGTTCTTC. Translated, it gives CASSRAAYNEQFF. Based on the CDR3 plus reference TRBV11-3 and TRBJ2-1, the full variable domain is EAGVVQSPRYKIIEKKQPVAFWCNPISGHNTLYWYLQNLGQGPELLIRYENEEAVDDSQLPKDRFSAERLKGVDSTLKIQPAELGDSAVYLCASSRAAYNEQFFGPGTRLTVL.

The CDR3 loop is CASSQDDGGGETQYF. CDR3 coding DNA: TGCGCCAGCAGCCAAGATGATGGAGGAGGGGAGACCCAGTACTTC. This chain uses TRBV4-3 with TRBJ2-5; tentatively, D is TRBD2 (6 bases). Trimming shortened V by 0 bases and J by 5 bases, and 13 bases separated the two germline ends. The CDR3 spans 15 residues. Germline CDR1 reads LGHNA; CDR2 reads YSLEER.

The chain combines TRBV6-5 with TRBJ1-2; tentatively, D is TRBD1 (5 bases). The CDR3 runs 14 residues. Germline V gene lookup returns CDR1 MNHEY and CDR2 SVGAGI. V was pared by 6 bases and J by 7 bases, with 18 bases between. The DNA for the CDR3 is TGTGCCAGCAGCGTTACAGCAGGGCTCGGTGGCTACACCTTC. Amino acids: CASSVTAGLGGYTF.